The entry that follows covers one T cell receptor (beta chain) sequence. In the PCR, 60 Vbeta and 13 Jbeta primers were used. Sequenced by immunoSEQ multiplex PCR; TCRdb stores in-frame clones only, minus some. Of roughly 200,000 clones listed, around 77% were seen once; the top ten hold nearly 3%. The entry originates in a study of cytomegalovirus exposure and HLA in healthy donors. The sample consisted of PBMCs. This receptor was taken from a woman in her 30s in good health and CMV-seronegative.

In nucleotides, the CDR3 is TGTGCCAGCTCACCGTACAGGGAAGGCTCCTATAATTCACCCCTCCACTTT. This encodes CASSPYREGSYNSPLHF. The chain combines TRBV18 with TRBJ1-6, with a tentative D call TRBD1 (6 bases). The CDR3 is 17 amino acids. Germline CDR1 KGHSH, CDR2 LQKENI. V dropped 3 bases and J dropped 0 bases, with 12 bases sitting between them.